This entry lists 7 T cell receptor beta chains sequenced from one sample in a study of T cell changes during pregnancy in multiple sclerosis. The data were produced by immunoSEQ multiplex PCR, yet TCRdb's version contains in-frame clones alone and is incomplete. The table shows over 30,000 clones, with 88% occurring only once. The source material was CD4+ T cells from peripheral blood mononuclear cells, sampled before pregnancy. Every receptor here comes from a female donor with multiple sclerosis, enrolled in a pregnancy study.

The V gene is TRBV6-1, the J gene TRBJ2-7, with 10 bases that match TRBD1. The ends lost 3 bases at V and 3 bases at J; junction bases unmatched: 2. The germline V gene has CDR1 MNHNS and CDR2 SASEGT. The CDR3 is made up of 14 amino acids. CDR3 residues: CASSERDRGYEQYF. Written as DNA, the CDR3 is TGTGCCAGCAGTGAGCGGGACAGGGGCTACGAGCAGTACTTC.

The DNA for the CDR3 is TGTGCCAGCTCACCGTCTACGGGACAGCCCTATGGCTACACCTTC. This translates into CASSPSTGQPYGYTF. J is TRBJ1-2 and V is TRBV18, with TRBD1 matching over 7 bases. Germline V CDR1 and CDR2: KGHSH, LQKENI. This CDR3 is 15 amino acids long. V shed 3 bases, J shed 4 bases, and the junction held 8 bases outside the gene matches. Complete variable domain (other parts from reference TRBV18 and TRBJ1-2): NAGVMQNPRHLVRRRGQEARLRCSPMKGHSHVYWYRQLPEEGLKFMVYLQKENIIDESGMPKERFSAEFPKEGPSILRIQQVVRGDSAAYFCASSPSTGQPYGYTFGSGTRLTVV.

The chain carries TRBV6-5 and TRBJ2-7; TRBD1 agrees at 10 bases. Germline trimming cut 5 bases from V and 4 bases from J; bases unmatched to any gene: 8. This CDR3 has 15 amino acids. CDR1 is MNHEY, CDR2 SVGAGI, per germline. Here the CDR3 DNA reads TGTGCCAGCAGTCAGACAGGGGGCTCTCCTTACGAGCAGTACTTC. Its protein product is CASSQTGGSPYEQYF.

This chain uses TRBV7-2 with TRBJ2-2, with D tentatively TRBD2 (6 bases). Trimming removed 11 bases at V and 6 bases at J, with 25 bases between. The CDR3 is made up of 16 amino acids. Germline assignment: CDR1 SGHTA and CDR2 FQGNSA. The CDR3 spells CAGFGGPAGFAGELFF. CDR3 bases: TGTGCCGGATTTGGTGGTCCAGCGGGTTTTGCCGGGGAGCTGTTTTTT.

This sequence joins TRBV5-1 and TRBJ1-2; perhaps TRBD1 as D (5 bases). The germline V gene has CDR1 SGHRS and CDR2 YFSETQ. V dropped 4 bases and J dropped 2 bases, with 12 bases sitting between them. The CDR3 is made up of 14 amino acids. CDR3 nucleotide sequence: TGCGCCAGCAGCAGGTTAGGGGCCAACTATGGCTACACCTTC. Its protein is CASSRLGANYGYTF.

The chain recombines TRBV15 with TRBJ1-3, with D maybe TRBD1 (5 bases). The germline CDR1 and CDR2 sequences are LNHNV and YYDKDF (reference sequence). The V end was cut by 0 bases, the J end by 3 bases, with 15 bases between. CDR3 length: 17 amino acids. The chain's CDR3 is CATSRDKSRQGGNTIYF. As DNA, the CDR3 is TGTGCCACCAGCAGAGATAAATCCCGGCAGGGTGGAAACACCATATATTTT.

The chain is built from TRBV5-1 and TRBJ2-1, with 8 bases fitting TRBD2. Looked up from germline, CDR1 is SGHRS and CDR2 is YFSETQ. Trimming removed 5 bases from V and 0 bases from J; junction bases left unmatched: 1. This CDR3 spans 14 amino acids. The CDR3 nucleotides read TGCGCCAGCAGAAGCGGGAGCTCCTACAATGAGCAGTTCTTC. Residues: CASRSGSSYNEQFF.